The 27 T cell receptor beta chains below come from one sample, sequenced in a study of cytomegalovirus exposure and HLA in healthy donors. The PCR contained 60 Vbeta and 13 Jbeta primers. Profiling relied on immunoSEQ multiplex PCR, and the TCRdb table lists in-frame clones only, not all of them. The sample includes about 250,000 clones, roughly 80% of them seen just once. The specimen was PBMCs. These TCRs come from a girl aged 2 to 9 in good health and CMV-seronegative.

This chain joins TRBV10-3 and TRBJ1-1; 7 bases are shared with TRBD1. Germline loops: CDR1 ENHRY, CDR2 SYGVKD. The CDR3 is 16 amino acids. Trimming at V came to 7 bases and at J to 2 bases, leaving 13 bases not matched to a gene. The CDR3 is CAITATVGQFNTEAFF. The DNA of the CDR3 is TGTGCCATCACCGCAACGGTGGGACAGTTTAACACTGAAGCTTTCTTT.

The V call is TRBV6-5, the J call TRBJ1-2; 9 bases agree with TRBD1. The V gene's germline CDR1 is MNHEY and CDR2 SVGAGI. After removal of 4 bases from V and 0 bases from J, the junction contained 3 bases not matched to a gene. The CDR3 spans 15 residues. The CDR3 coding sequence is TGTGCCAGCAGTTCCTACAGGGGGCCTAACTATGGCTACACCTTC. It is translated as CASSSYRGPNYGYTF.

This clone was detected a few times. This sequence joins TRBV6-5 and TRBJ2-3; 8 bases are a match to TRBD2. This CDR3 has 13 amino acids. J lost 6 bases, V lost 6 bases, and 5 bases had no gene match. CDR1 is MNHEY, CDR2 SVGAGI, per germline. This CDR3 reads CASSHGGADTQYF. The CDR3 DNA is TGTGCCAGCAGCCACGGGGGGGCGGATACGCAGTATTTT.

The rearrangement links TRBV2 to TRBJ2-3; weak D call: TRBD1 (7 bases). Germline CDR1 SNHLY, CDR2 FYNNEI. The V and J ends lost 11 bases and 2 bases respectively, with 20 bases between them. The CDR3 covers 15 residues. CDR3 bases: TGTGCCGGATTACAAGACAGGGACTTCACAGATACGCAGTATTTT. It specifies CAGLQDRDFTDTQYF.

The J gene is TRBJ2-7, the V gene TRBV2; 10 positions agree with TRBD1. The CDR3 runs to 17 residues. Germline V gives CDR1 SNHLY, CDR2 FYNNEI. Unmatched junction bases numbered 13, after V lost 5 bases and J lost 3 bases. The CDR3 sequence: CASSHQPGTGEVYEQYF. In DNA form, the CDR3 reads TGTGCCAGCAGTCACCAACCCGGGACAGGGGAGGTCTACGAGCAGTACTTC.

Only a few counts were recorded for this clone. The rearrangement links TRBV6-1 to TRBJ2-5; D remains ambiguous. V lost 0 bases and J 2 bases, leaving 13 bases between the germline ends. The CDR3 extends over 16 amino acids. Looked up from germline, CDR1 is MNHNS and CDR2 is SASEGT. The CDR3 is CASSEALGFKQETQYF. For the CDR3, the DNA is TGTGCCAGCAGTGAAGCGCTAGGTTTCAAACAAGAGACCCAGTACTTC.

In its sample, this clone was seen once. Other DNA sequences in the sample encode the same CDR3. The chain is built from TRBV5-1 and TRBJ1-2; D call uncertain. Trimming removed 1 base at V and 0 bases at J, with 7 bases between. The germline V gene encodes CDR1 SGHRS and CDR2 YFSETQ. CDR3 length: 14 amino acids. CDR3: CASSLTGSNYGYTF. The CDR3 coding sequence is TGCGCCAGCAGCTTGACGGGGTCTAACTATGGCTACACCTTC.

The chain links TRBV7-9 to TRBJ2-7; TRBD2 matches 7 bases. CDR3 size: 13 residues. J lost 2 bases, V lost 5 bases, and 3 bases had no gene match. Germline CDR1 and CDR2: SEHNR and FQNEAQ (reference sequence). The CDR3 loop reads CASSTGTTYEQYF. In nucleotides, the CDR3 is TGTGCCAGCAGCACCGGGACTACCTACGAGCAGTACTTC.

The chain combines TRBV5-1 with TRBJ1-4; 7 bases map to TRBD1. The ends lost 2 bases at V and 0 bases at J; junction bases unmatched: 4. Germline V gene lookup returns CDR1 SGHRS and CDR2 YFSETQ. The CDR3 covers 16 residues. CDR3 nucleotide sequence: TGCGCCAGCAGCTTCGGGACAGTCGCAACTAATGAAAAACTGTTTTTT. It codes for CASSFGTVATNEKLFF.

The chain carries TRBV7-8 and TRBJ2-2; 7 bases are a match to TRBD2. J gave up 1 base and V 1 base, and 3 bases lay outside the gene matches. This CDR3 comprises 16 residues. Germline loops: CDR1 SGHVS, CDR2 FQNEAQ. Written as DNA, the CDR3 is TGTGCCAGCAGCTTAGGAGCGGGAAAGAACACCGGGGAGCTGTTTTTT. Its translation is CASSLGAGKNTGELFF.

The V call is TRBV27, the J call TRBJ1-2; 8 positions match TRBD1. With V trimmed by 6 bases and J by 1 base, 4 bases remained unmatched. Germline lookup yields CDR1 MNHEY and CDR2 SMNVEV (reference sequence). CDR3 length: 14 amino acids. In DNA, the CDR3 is TGTGCCAGCAGCCCGGACAGGGATAACTATGGCTACACCTTC. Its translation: CASSPDRDNYGYTF.

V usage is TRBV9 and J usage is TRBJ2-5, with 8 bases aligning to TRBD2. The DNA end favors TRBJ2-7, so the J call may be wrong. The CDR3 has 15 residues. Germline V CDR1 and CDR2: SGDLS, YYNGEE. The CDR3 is CASSVAGSGVYEQYF. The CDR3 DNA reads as TGTGCCAGCAGCGTAGCGGGTAGCGGGGTTTACGAGCAGTACTTC.

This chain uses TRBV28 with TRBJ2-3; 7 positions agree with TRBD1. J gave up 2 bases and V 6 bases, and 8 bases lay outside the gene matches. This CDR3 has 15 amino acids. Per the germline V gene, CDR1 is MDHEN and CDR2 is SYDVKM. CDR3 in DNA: TGTGCCAGCAGCCCCGACAGGGTCGACACAGATACGCAGTATTTT. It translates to CASSPDRVDTDTQYF.

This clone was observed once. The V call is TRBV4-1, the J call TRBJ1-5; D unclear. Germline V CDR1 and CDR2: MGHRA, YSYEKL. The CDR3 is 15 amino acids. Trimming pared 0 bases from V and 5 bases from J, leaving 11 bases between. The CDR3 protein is CASSQDLWPHQPQHF. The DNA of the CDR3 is TGCGCCAGCAGCCAAGATCTTTGGCCCCATCAGCCCCAGCATTTT.

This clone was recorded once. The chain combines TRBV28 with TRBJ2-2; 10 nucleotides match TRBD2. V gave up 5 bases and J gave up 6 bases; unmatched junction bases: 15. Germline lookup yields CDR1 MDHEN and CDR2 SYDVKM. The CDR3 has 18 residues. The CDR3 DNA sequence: TGTGCCAGCAGTCCATTAGTATTAGCGGGAGGCGGGGCCGGGGAGCTGTTTTTT. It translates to CASSPLVLAGGGAGELFF.

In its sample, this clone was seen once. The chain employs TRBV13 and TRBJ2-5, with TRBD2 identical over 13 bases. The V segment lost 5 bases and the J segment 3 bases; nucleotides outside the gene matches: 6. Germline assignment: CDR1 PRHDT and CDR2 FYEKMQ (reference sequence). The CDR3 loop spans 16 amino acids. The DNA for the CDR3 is TGTGCCAGCAGCCTCGGCGGACTAGCGGGGGAAGAGACCCAGTACTTC. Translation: CASSLGGLAGEETQYF.

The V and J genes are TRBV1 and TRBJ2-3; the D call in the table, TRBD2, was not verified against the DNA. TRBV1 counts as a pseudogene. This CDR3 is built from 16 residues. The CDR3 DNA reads TGCACCAGCAGCCAAGTAGACGGGGGGCCGCCAGATACGCAGTATTTT. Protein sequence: CTSSQVDGGPPDTQYF.

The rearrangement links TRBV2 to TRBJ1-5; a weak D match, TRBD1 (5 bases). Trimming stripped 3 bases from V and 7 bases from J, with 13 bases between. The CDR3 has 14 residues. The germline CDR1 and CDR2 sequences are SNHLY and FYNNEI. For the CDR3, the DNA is TGTGCCAGCAGTGAGGGGGGGGGAGGACAGCCCCAGCATTTT. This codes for CASSEGGGGQPQHF.

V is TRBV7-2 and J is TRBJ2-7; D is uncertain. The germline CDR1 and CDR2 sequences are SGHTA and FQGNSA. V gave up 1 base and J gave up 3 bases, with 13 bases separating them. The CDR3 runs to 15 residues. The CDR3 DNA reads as TGTGCCAGCAGCTTAGGGTCCCAGATGATCTACGAGCAGTACTTC. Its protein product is CASSLGSQMIYEQYF.

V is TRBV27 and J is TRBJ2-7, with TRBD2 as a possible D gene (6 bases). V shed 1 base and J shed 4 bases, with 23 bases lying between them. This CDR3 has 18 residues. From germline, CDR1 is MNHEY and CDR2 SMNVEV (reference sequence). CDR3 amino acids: CASSLLPPMGGYGYEQYF. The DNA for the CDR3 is TGTGCCAGCAGTTTATTGCCCCCGATGGGGGGATACGGGTACGAGCAGTACTTC.

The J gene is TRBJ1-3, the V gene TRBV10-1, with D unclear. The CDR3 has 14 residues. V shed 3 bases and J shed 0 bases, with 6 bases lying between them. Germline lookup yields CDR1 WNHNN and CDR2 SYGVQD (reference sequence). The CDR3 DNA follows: TGCGCCAGCAGTGACAGTCTCTCTGGAAACACCATATATTTT. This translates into CASSDSLSGNTIYF.

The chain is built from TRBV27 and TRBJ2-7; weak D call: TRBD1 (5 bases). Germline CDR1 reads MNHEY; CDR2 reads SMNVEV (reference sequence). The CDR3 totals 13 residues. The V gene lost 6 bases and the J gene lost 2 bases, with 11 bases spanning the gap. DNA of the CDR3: TGTGCCAGCAGCCCAGGGATCCCCTACGAGCAGTACTTC. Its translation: CASSPGIPYEQYF.

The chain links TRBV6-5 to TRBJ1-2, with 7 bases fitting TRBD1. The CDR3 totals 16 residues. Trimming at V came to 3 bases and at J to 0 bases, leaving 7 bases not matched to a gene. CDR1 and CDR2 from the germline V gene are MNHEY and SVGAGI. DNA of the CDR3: TGTGCCAGCAGTTATCAGGGGGGCGGAACTAACTATGGCTACACCTTC. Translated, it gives CASSYQGGGTNYGYTF.

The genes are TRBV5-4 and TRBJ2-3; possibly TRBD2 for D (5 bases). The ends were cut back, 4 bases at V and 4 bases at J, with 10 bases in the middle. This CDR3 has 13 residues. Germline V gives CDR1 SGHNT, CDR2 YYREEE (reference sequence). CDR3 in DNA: TGTGCCAGCAGCCCCGGGCGGGCAGATACGCAGTATTTT. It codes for CASSPGRADTQYF.

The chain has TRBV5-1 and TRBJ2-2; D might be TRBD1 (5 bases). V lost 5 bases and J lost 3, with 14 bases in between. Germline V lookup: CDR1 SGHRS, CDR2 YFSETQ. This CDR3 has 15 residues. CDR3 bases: TGCGCCAGCAGTCGTTCAGAACAGGACACCGGGGAGCTGTTTTTT. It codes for CASSRSEQDTGELFF.

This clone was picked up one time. The CDR3 region is CASSWLAGSSYEQYF. The CDR3 coding sequence is TGCGCCAGCAGCTGGCTAGCGGGGAGCTCCTACGAGCAGTACTTC. V gene TRBV5-1 combines with J gene TRBJ2-7; 9 bases map to TRBD2. The length of the CDR3 is 15 residues. Unmatched junction bases numbered 4, after V lost 3 bases and J lost 0 bases. Looked up from germline, CDR1 is SGHRS and CDR2 is YFSETQ. Full variable domain (outside the CDR3, taken from reference TRBV5-1 and TRBJ2-7): KAGVTQTPRYLIKTRGQQVTLSCSPISGHRSVSWYQQTPGQGLQFLFEYFSETQRNKGNFPGRFSGRQFSNSRSEMNVSTLELGDSALYLCASSWLAGSSYEQYFGPGTRLTVT.

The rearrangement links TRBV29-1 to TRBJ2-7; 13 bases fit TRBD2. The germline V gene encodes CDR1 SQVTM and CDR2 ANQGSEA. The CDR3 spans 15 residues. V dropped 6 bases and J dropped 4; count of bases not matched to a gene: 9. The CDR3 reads CSVGGLAGVWYEQYF. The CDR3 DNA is TGCAGCGTGGGTGGACTAGCGGGAGTTTGGTACGAGCAGTACTTC.